This is a list of T cell receptor beta chains from one sample in a study of CD8+ T cells in alopecia areata. This table comes from immunoSEQ multiplex PCR, and its TCRdb copy is limited to in-frame clones, with some not included. Seen here are 170,000 or so clones, about 63% observed once, and the top ten hold roughly 14%. The starting material was CD4+ T cells sorted from blood, obtained at week 0. The receptors were gathered from a human donor with alopecia areata. Both conserved end residues are part of each CDR3. Each record gives: CDR3 protein, CDR3 DNA, D gene, J gene, clone size, V gene. A D gene is named only where the DNA matches it firmly. Some rows have no size entry. The others give once, few or many, or a class for an expanded clone.

cdr3_aa: CAAGGLGASEQYF
cdr3_nt: TGTGCCGCCGGGGGGCTTGGGGCTAGCGAGCAGTACTTC
d_call: -
j_call: TRBJ2-7
clone_size: few
v_call: TRBV7-2

cdr3_aa: CASSQSSPDRGGTQYF
cdr3_nt: TGTGCCAGCAGCCAATCAAGCCCCGACAGGGGTGGGACCCAGTACTTC
d_call: TRBD1
j_call: TRBJ2-5
clone_size: -
v_call: TRBV4-2

cdr3_aa: CSVEGQFEAFF
cdr3_nt: TGCAGCGTTGAGGGACAGTTTGAAGCTTTCTTT
d_call: TRBD1
j_call: TRBJ1-1
clone_size: -
v_call: TRBV29-1

cdr3_aa: CAWSQGGTGVNEQFF
cdr3_nt: TGTGCCTGGAGTCAGGGGGGGACAGGGGTCAATGAGCAGTTCTTC
d_call: TRBD1
j_call: TRBJ2-1
clone_size: few
v_call: TRBV30

cdr3_aa: CASSLAQGGANYGYTF
cdr3_nt: TGTGCCAGCAGCTTAGCCCAAGGGGGCGCAAACTATGGCTACACCTTC
d_call: TRBD1
j_call: TRBJ1-2
clone_size: -
v_call: TRBV7-6

cdr3_aa: CASGPMVNTEAFF
cdr3_nt: TGTGCCAGCGGTCCCATGGTGAACACTGAAGCTTTCTTT
d_call: -
j_call: TRBJ1-1
clone_size: -
v_call: TRBV11-2

cdr3_aa: CASSQDQGGTQETQYF
cdr3_nt: TGTGCCAGCAGCCAAGATCAGGGCGGAACACAAGAGACCCAGTACTTC
d_call: -
j_call: TRBJ2-5
clone_size: -
v_call: TRBV5-6

cdr3_aa: CASSNPTGGGYTF
cdr3_nt: TGTGCCAGCAGTAATCCCACAGGGGGAGGCTACACCTTC
d_call: TRBD1
j_call: TRBJ1-2
clone_size: -
v_call: TRBV6-5

cdr3_aa: CSVGSGGAHTQYF
cdr3_nt: TGCAGCGTTGGTAGCGGGGGGGCGCATACGCAGTATTTT
d_call: TRBD2
j_call: TRBJ2-3
clone_size: -
v_call: TRBV29-1

cdr3_aa: CASSVQQGEQYF
cdr3_nt: TGTGCCAGCAGTGTCCAACAAGGCGAGCAGTACTTC
d_call: -
j_call: TRBJ2-7
clone_size: -
v_call: TRBV6-5

cdr3_aa: CASSQPTSRVGPETQYF
cdr3_nt: TGCGCCAGCAGCCAACCCACTTCTAGGGTTGGGCCAGAGACCCAGTACTTC
d_call: -
j_call: TRBJ2-5
clone_size: -
v_call: TRBV4-1

cdr3_aa: CAWSEQGTRGYTF
cdr3_nt: TGTGCCTGGAGTGAACAGGGGACCCGAGGCTACACCTTC
d_call: TRBD1
j_call: TRBJ1-2
clone_size: -
v_call: TRBV30

cdr3_aa: CASSSRGGTNQPQHF
cdr3_nt: TGTGCCAGCAGTTCGAGAGGGGGAACGAATCAGCCCCAGCATTTT
d_call: -
j_call: TRBJ1-5
clone_size: -
v_call: TRBV28

cdr3_aa: CSVLRQGENTEAFF
cdr3_nt: TGCAGCGTTCTAAGACAGGGGGAAAACACTGAAGCTTTCTTT
d_call: TRBD1
j_call: TRBJ1-1
clone_size: -
v_call: TRBV29-1

cdr3_aa: CASRSSTDTQYF
cdr3_nt: TGTGCCAGCAGGTCTAGCACAGATACGCAGTATTTT
d_call: -
j_call: TRBJ2-3
clone_size: few
v_call: TRBV6-5

cdr3_aa: CASSQPSGGAYNEQFF
cdr3_nt: TGCGCCAGCAGCCAACCCAGCGGGGGGGCCTACAATGAGCAGTTCTTC
d_call: TRBD2
j_call: TRBJ2-1
clone_size: -
v_call: TRBV4-1

cdr3_aa: CASRPRRNEQFF
cdr3_nt: TGTGCCAGCAGGCCTCGGCGCAATGAGCAGTTCTTC
d_call: -
j_call: TRBJ2-1
clone_size: -
v_call: TRBV14

cdr3_aa: CASRKQDQQETQYF
cdr3_nt: TGTGCCAGTAGGAAACAGGACCAGCAAGAGACCCAGTACTTC
d_call: -
j_call: TRBJ2-5
clone_size: -
v_call: TRBV19

cdr3_aa: CASSPLAGRETQYF
cdr3_nt: TGTGCCAGCAGTCCTCTAGCTGGCCGAGAGACCCAGTACTTC
d_call: -
j_call: TRBJ2-5
clone_size: -
v_call: TRBV6-5

cdr3_aa: CASSLVRTGDYEQYF
cdr3_nt: TGCGCCAGCAGCTTGGTCCGGACGGGGGACTACGAGCAGTACTTC
d_call: -
j_call: TRBJ2-7
clone_size: few
v_call: TRBV5-1

cdr3_aa: CASSSLAGGPYEQFF
cdr3_nt: TGTGCCAGCAGCTCACTAGCGGGGGGGCCGTATGAGCAGTTCTTC
d_call: TRBD2
j_call: TRBJ2-1
clone_size: -
v_call: TRBV7-8

cdr3_aa: CASARVGGTYEQYF
cdr3_nt: TGCGCCAGCGCGAGGGTCGGGGGGACCTACGAGCAGTACTTC
d_call: TRBD2
j_call: TRBJ2-7
clone_size: -
v_call: TRBV4-1

cdr3_aa: CASSTPRGRGPEKLFF
cdr3_nt: TGTGCCAGCAGTACCCCTCGGGGCAGGGGGCCCGAAAAACTGTTTTTT
d_call: TRBD1
j_call: TRBJ1-4
clone_size: -
v_call: TRBV25-1

cdr3_aa: CASTAGDYQPQHF
cdr3_nt: TGTGCCAGCACAGCCGGGGATTATCAGCCCCAGCATTTT
d_call: -
j_call: TRBJ1-5
clone_size: -
v_call: TRBV25-1

cdr3_aa: CASTPLKAGNNQPQHF
cdr3_nt: TGTGCCAGCACCCCCCTCAAGGCAGGCAACAATCAGCCCCAGCATTTT
d_call: -
j_call: TRBJ1-5
clone_size: -
v_call: TRBV28

cdr3_aa: CASSGSGYTF
cdr3_nt: TGTGCCAGCAGTGGGTCTGGCTACACCTTC
d_call: -
j_call: TRBJ1-2
clone_size: -
v_call: TRBV6-6

cdr3_aa: CASSLSTGNGYGYTF
cdr3_nt: TGTGCCAGCAGCTTATCGACTGGGAACGGCTATGGCTACACCTTC
d_call: -
j_call: TRBJ1-2
clone_size: once
v_call: TRBV11-2

cdr3_aa: CSATTRDTYGYTF
cdr3_nt: TGCAGCGCTACAACCCGGGACACTTATGGCTACACCTTC
d_call: -
j_call: TRBJ1-2
clone_size: -
v_call: TRBV29-1

cdr3_aa: CSVGQLPSGNTIYF
cdr3_nt: TGCAGCGTTGGACAGTTACCCTCTGGAAACACCATATATTTT
d_call: -
j_call: TRBJ1-3
clone_size: -
v_call: TRBV29-1

cdr3_aa: CASTLGQAAYGYTF
cdr3_nt: TGCGCCAGCACCTTGGGACAGGCGGCCTATGGCTACACCTTC
d_call: TRBD1
j_call: TRBJ1-2
clone_size: -
v_call: TRBV5-1

cdr3_aa: CSAAGSDEQYF
cdr3_nt: TGCAGTGCTGCAGGGAGCGACGAGCAGTACTTC
d_call: -
j_call: TRBJ2-7
clone_size: -
v_call: TRBV20-1

cdr3_aa: CASSPRISRATEAFF
cdr3_nt: TGTGCCAGCAGCCCCAGGATCAGTCGGGCCACTGAAGCTTTCTTT
d_call: -
j_call: TRBJ1-1
clone_size: few
v_call: TRBV9

cdr3_aa: CASSPSDRLNSPLHF
cdr3_nt: TGTGCCAGTAGTCCATCGGACAGGCTGAATTCACCCCTCCACTTT
d_call: TRBD1
j_call: TRBJ1-6
clone_size: -
v_call: TRBV19

cdr3_aa: CASSRTGSGGLVNGDTQYF
cdr3_nt: TGTGCCAGCAGTCGGACTGGTTCAGGGGGCTTGGTGAACGGAGATACGCAGTATTTT
d_call: TRBD1
j_call: TRBJ2-3
clone_size: -
v_call: TRBV27

cdr3_aa: CASSLVTGSRQPQHF
cdr3_nt: TGTGCCAGCAGCTTAGTGACAGGATCACGTCAGCCCCAGCATTTT
d_call: -
j_call: TRBJ1-5
clone_size: once
v_call: TRBV11-2

cdr3_aa: CASSLAGAYNEQFF
cdr3_nt: TGTGCCAGCAGCTTGGCCGGTGCCTACAATGAGCAGTTCTTC
d_call: -
j_call: TRBJ2-1
clone_size: once
v_call: TRBV5-6

cdr3_aa: CAWSVRSGEAFF
cdr3_nt: TGTGCCTGGAGTGTACGAAGTGGTGAAGCTTTCTTT
d_call: -
j_call: TRBJ1-1
clone_size: once
v_call: TRBV30

cdr3_aa: CASSQTGGIWLHTF
cdr3_nt: TGCGCCAGCAGCCAGACAGGGGGCATATGGCTACACACCTTC
d_call: TRBD1
j_call: TRBJ1-2
clone_size: -
v_call: TRBV5-1

cdr3_aa: CASSQAESQGEQYF
cdr3_nt: TGTGCCAGCAGCCAAGCGGAGAGCCAAGGCGAGCAGTACTTC
d_call: -
j_call: TRBJ2-7
clone_size: -
v_call: TRBV4-1

cdr3_aa: CAWGAGRGMYTEAFF
cdr3_nt: TGTGCCTGGGGGGCGGGCAGGGGCATGTACACTGAAGCTTTCTTT
d_call: -
j_call: TRBJ1-1
clone_size: once
v_call: TRBV30

cdr3_aa: CSVESGGITDTQYF
cdr3_nt: TGCAGCGTTGAATCCGGGGGAATCACAGATACGCAGTATTTT
d_call: -
j_call: TRBJ2-3
clone_size: -
v_call: TRBV29-1

cdr3_aa: CAISESLFEPIYEQYF
cdr3_nt: TGTGCCATCAGTGAGTCATTGTTCGAACCTATCTACGAGCAGTACTTC
d_call: -
j_call: TRBJ2-7
clone_size: -
v_call: TRBV10-3

cdr3_aa: CASSPDGDLPLHF
cdr3_nt: TGTGCCAGCAGCCCTGATGGGGACCTACCCCTCCACTTT
d_call: -
j_call: TRBJ1-6
clone_size: -
v_call: TRBV7-9

cdr3_aa: CASSQDWQGDGYTF
cdr3_nt: TGTGCCAGCAGCCAAGACTGGCAGGGCGATGGCTACACCTTC
d_call: -
j_call: TRBJ1-2
clone_size: few
v_call: TRBV4-2

cdr3_aa: CATSRGSLAVNNEQFF
cdr3_nt: TGTGCCACCAGCAGAGGTTCCCTAGCGGTAAACAATGAGCAGTTCTTC
d_call: TRBD2
j_call: TRBJ2-1
clone_size: -
v_call: TRBV15

cdr3_aa: CASSLYLAEETQYF
cdr3_nt: TGTGCCAGCAGCTTGTATCTAGCGGAAGAGACCCAGTACTTC
d_call: TRBD2
j_call: TRBJ2-5
clone_size: -
v_call: TRBV5-4

cdr3_aa: CASSLDTGNSPLHF
cdr3_nt: TGTGCCAGTAGTCTCGACACCGGCAATTCACCCCTCCACTTT
d_call: -
j_call: TRBJ1-6
clone_size: -
v_call: TRBV19

cdr3_aa: CASREQGMQETQYF
cdr3_nt: TGCGCCAGCAGGGAACAGGGAATGCAAGAGACCCAGTACTTC
d_call: -
j_call: TRBJ2-5
clone_size: -
v_call: TRBV5-1

cdr3_aa: CAYRDGGLQETQYF
cdr3_nt: TGTGCCTACAGGGATGGGGGGCTCCAAGAGACCCAGTACTTC
d_call: -
j_call: TRBJ2-5
clone_size: -
v_call: TRBV30

cdr3_aa: CASSQGQLAGLHQETQYF
cdr3_nt: TGCGCCAGCAGCCAAGGCCAGTTGGCGGGACTCCACCAAGAGACCCAGTACTTC
d_call: -
j_call: TRBJ2-5
clone_size: once
v_call: TRBV4-1